Below, one TCR beta chain is given with its context. Its specificity is not known. The sample comes from a study of monozygotic twins with inflammatory bowel disease. The CDR3 length is 17 residues. Per germline, CDR1 SQVTM and CDR2 ANQGSEA. Study-level findings and limits: Differing T cell subtypes remained indistinguishable. People with IBD had fewer clonotypes in common with others than healthy twins did, especially with disease activity.

Through template switching, UMIs that included a 6-nucleotide sample barcode were added. Two nested PCRs, run for roughly 16 and 10 cycles, were applied to TCRalpha and TCRbeta cDNA. TCRdb re-called the 5' RACE reads and catalogs CDR3 proteins one per entry, DNA excluded. The table gives hundreds of thousands of distinct CDR3 sequences; the top ten clones make up approximately 2.4% of it. The sequenced sample was blood. This sequence originates from a human donor with ulcerative colitis or Crohn's disease, or a healthy co-twin of an affected twin (not recorded which). The chain combines TRBV29-1 with TRBJ1-2; checking the TCRdb D call of TRBD1 is not possible without DNA. The CDR3 spells CSVSDWTGDHSNYGYTF.